This T cell receptor beta chain comes out of a study of beta chain features in type 1 diabetes. In all sorted populations, purity surpassed 95%. Expressed TCRB transcripts were sequenced because the entire RNA isolate underwent reverse transcription. Sequencing was performed with immunoSEQ multiplex PCR; in TCRdb, only in-frame clones are kept and a portion is missing. The sample comprises around 330,000 clones, 11% of which are singletons, and around 0.015% rests with the top ten. V dropped 0 bases and J dropped 0; count of bases not matched to a gene: 11. Looked up from germline, CDR1 is LNHNV and CDR2 is YYDKDF (reference sequence). The CDR3 sequence is 19 residues long.

The sequencing sample was made of naive CD4+ T cells from blood. The receptor was derived from a woman in her 30s in good health. The V gene is TRBV15, the J gene TRBJ2-7; 10 bases are shared with TRBD2. The CDR3 spells CATSRDLGSGRTISYEQYF. DNA for the CDR3: TGTGCCACCAGCAGAGATCTAGGTAGCGGGAGGACTATCTCCTACGAGCAGTACTTC.